Included here is one T cell receptor (beta chain) sequence, with context. Antigen specificity is unknown. Unfractionated whole blood yielded total RNA, and T cells were not sorted. Looked up from germline, CDR1 is MNHEY and CDR2 is SVGAGI. This CDR3 has 14 residues. These data are taken from a study of monozygotic twins with inflammatory bowel disease. During cDNA synthesis, UMIs that each contained a 6-nucleotide sample barcode were added by means of template switching. TCRdb reanalyzed the 5' RACE reads and collapses them to one entry per CDR3 protein, without DNA. This listing includes some 450,000 distinct CDR3 sequences. Broader study findings: No repertoire similarity difference was seen between concordant and discordant twins; power was possibly limited. A reduction in TCRbeta diversity (inverse Simpson) was seen in IBD patients relative to healthy co-twins.

V and J are TRBV6-5 and TRBJ2-1; without DNA, the TCRdb call of TRBD2 cannot be checked. The clonotype originates from a human donor with ulcerative colitis or Crohn's disease, or a healthy co-twin of an affected twin (not recorded which). The sequenced sample was blood. The CDR3 protein is CASSYGGPLNEQFF.